Below, one T cell receptor (beta chain) is given with its context. What it binds is not known. The germline V gene encodes CDR1 DFQATT and CDR2 SNEGSKA (reference sequence). V shed 0 bases and J shed 2 bases, with 12 bases lying between them. This CDR3 spans 15 amino acids. Unique molecular identifiers were incorporated into the prepared TCRbeta library. One entry per CDR3 protein, called by TCRdb with MiXCR from the PCR reads. The table has some 150,000 distinct CDR3 sequences, more than 8% seen once; the top ten hold 18%. The source of the sample is a study of T-cell reconstitution after alpha-beta-depleted transplantation in children. The study, taken as a whole, reports: When one year had passed after transplant, most T-cell counts and diversity came from newly produced T cells. Several hundred expanded graft clones reportedly were the source of alpha-beta T cells about two months after transplant.

The rearrangement links TRBV20-1 to TRBJ2-3, with a possible D match to TRBD2 (6 bases). The TCR originated in a female patient aged 2 to 10 who had a stem cell transplant for congenital amegakaryocytic thrombocytopenia, so the T cells may come from the graft donor. Material: PBMCs, mostly from graft donor cells, obtained 180 days after TCRalphabeta/CD19-depleted stem cell transplant. CDR3 region: CSARDGRQVTDTQYF. The CDR3 bases are TGCAGTGCTAGAGATGGGAGGCAGGTCACAGATACGCAGTATTTT.